This TCR beta chain comes out of a study of graft-versus-host responses after intestinal transplantation. Broader study findings: Early post-transplant HvG declines showed an association with peak circulating GvH clone levels.

From the graft tissue, intraepithelial and lamina propria lymphocytes were released through processing. TCRdb's copy holds only in-frame clones and misses some; the assay was immunoSEQ multiplex PCR. This table has approximately 15,000 clones, 70% to 75% appearing once. The CDR3 consists of 14 residues. CDR1 and CDR2 from the germline V gene are SGHTA and FQGNSA. The J segment lost 4 bases and the V segment lost 0 bases, leaving 1 base of the junction unmatched. Judged by abundance, this clone is medium-sized. Its antigen remains unidentified. The TCR comes from a human patient who received an intestinal transplant, so some T cells may come from the graft donor. The material sequenced was ileum tissue, taken 14 days after transplant. The rearrangement uses TRBV7-2 and TRBJ2-7; TRBD2 aligns across 9 bases. This CDR3 is CASSLASGGYEQYF. The CDR3 nucleotides read TGTGCCAGCAGCTTAGCTAGCGGGGGTTACGAGCAGTACTTC.